A selection of T cell receptor beta chains follows, all from one sample in a study of PD-1 blockade in classical Hodgkin lymphoma. Measured with immunoSEQ multiplex PCR; TCRdb has only the in-frame clones, and not every one. The repertoire consists of tens of thousands of clones, with about 70% occurring once and the leading ten covering around 1.3%. This sample comprised CD4+ T cells from blood, obtained before the fourth cycle of nivolumab. These receptors were collected from a human donor with classical Hodgkin lymphoma. CDR3s include the opening cysteine and the closing phenylalanine or tryptophan. A D gene is named only where the DNA matches it firmly. Clone size is shown for a subset of rows, as once, few, many or a class of expanded clone.

TRBJ1-5 NA TRBV19 12 NA TGTGCCAGTAGAACAGGGCGTCAGCCCCAGCATTTT CASRTGRQPQHF
TRBJ1-2 TRBD1 TRBV7-2 17 NA TGTGCCAGCAGCTTAGGGGGACAGGGGGAGGGGCTCTATGGCTACACCTTC CASSLGGQGEGLYGYTF
TRBJ2-3 TRBD2 TRBV11-2 18 NA TGTGCCAGCAGCTTATATTTCTCCGGGACTAGCAGCGAAGATACGCAGTATTTT CASSLYFSGTSSEDTQYF
TRBJ1-2 TRBD1 TRBV18 14 NA TGTGCCAGCTCACCGTCGACAGGGGTTTCCGGCTACACCTTC CASSPSTGVSGYTF
TRBJ2-3 NA TRBV5-1 17 few TGCGCCAGCAGCTTGGGGAACAGGGCGACTAGCACAGATACGCAGTATTTT CASSLGNRATSTDTQYF
TRBJ1-6 NA TRBV19 14 NA TGTGCCAGTATTGGGAGCTCCTATAATTCACCCCTCCACTTT CASIGSSYNSPLHF
TRBJ1-4 NA TRBV7-2 16 NA TGTGCCAGCAGCTTGGGGAGGGGAACAACTAATGAAAAACTGTTTTTT CASSLGRGTTNEKLFF
TRBJ2-5 TRBD2 TRBV11-1 14 NA TGTGCCAGCAGCCCCCGGGAGGATCAAGAGACCCAGTACTTC CASSPREDQETQYF
TRBJ1-3 TRBD1 TRBV23-1 20 NA TGCGCCAGCAGTCAATCGAAGAGACAGGGGTTTGTCCTCTCTGGAAACACCATATATTTT CASSQSKRQGFVLSGNTIYF
TRBJ2-7 NA TRBV28 13 NA TGTGCCAGCAGTTATCGACAGCCTTACGAGCAGTACTTC CASSYRQPYEQYF
TRBJ1-2 TRBD1 TRBV10-2 15 NA TGCGCCAGCAGTGATAGGCAGGGGGCGTACTATGGCTACACCTTC CASSDRQGAYYGYTF
TRBJ1-2 NA TRBV7-9 10 NA TGTGCCAGCAGCTTAGTTGGCTACACCTTC CASSLVGYTF
TRBJ2-3 NA TRBV7-8 16 NA TGTGCCAGCAGCTTCTCTCCGGGACTCTTCACAGATACGCAGTATTTT CASSFSPGLFTDTQYF
TRBJ1-2 NA TRBV19 16 NA TGTGCCAGTAGTTTTTTCACCAACAGGGTGAACTATGGCTACACCTTC CASSFFTNRVNYGYTF
TRBJ2-5 NA TRBV2 10 few TGTGCCAGCAGTAGGGGGGCCCAGTACTTC CASSRGAQYF
TRBJ2-7 TRBD2 TRBV18 16 NA TGTGCCAGCTCACTAGGGACTAGCGGGGGGGTCTACGAGCAGTACTTC CASSLGTSGGVYEQYF
TRBJ2-2 TRBD1 TRBV5-8 17 NA TGTGCCAGCAGCATATGGCGACAGGGGGCTTTCACCGGGGAGCTGTTTTTT CASSIWRQGAFTGELFF
TRBJ2-3 NA TRBV7-2 16 NA TGTGCCAGCAGCTTAGTTGGGGGACACTACTCAGATACGCAGTATTTT CASSLVGGHYSDTQYF
TRBJ1-1 NA TRBV20-1 11 NA TGCAGTGCTAGACAGGACATGGCAGCTTTCTTT CSARQDMAAFF
TRBJ1-5 NA TRBV5-1 15 NA TGCGCCAGCAGCGTAGGGGGGAATAGCAATCAGCCCCAGCATTTT CASSVGGNSNQPQHF
TRBJ2-3 NA TRBV9 14 NA TGTGCCAGCAGCGTAGCGGGGGTCACAGATACGCAGTATTTT CASSVAGVTDTQYF
TRBJ2-3 TRBD2 TRBV19 15 once TGTGCCAGTCAACCGGGGGGCGGGAGGGCAGATACGCAGTATTTT CASQPGGGRADTQYF
TRBJ1-1 NA TRBV5-1 14 NA TGCGCCAGCAGCTTGGAGGCAGGGAACACTGAAGCTTTCTTT CASSLEAGNTEAFF
TRBJ2-4 TRBD2 TRBV10-3 17 few TGTGCCATCTCAAATTTAACACTAGCGGGGGGGCGGAACATTCAGTACTTC CAISNLTLAGGRNIQYF
TRBJ2-7 NA TRBV7-9 14 few TGTGCCAGCAGCTTATTTGCCGTTAGAGGCGAGCAGTACTTC CASSLFAVRGEQYF